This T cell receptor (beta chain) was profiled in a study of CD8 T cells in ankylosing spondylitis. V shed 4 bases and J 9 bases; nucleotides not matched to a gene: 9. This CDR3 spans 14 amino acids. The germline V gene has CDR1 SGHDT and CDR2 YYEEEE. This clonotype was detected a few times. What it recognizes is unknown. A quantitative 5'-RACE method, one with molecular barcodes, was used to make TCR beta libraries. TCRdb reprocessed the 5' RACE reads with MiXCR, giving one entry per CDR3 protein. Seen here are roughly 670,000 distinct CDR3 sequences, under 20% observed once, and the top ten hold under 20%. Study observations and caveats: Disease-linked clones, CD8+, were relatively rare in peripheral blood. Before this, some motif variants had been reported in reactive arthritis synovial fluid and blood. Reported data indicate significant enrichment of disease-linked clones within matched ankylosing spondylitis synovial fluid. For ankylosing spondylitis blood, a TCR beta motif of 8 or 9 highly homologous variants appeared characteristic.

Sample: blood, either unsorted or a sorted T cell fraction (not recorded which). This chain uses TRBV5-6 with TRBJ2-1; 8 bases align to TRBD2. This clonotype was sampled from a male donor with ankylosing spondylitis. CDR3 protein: CASSHEGLVGEQFF. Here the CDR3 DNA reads TGTGCCAGCAGCCACGAGGGACTAGTAGGTGAGCAGTTCTTC.